This entry features one T cell receptor (beta chain) sequence. Its specificity is not known. Germline CDR1 is SGHAT and CDR2 is FQNNGV. The CDR3 runs 15 residues. The V and J ends lost 5 bases and 3 bases, in that order; junction bases with no gene match: 7. This record belongs to a study of shared clonotypes between healthy human individuals. Methods used by the authors: Filtering of immunoSEQ junctional sequences could not match full-length read filtering. TCRdb's copy holds only in-frame clones and misses some; the assay was immunoSEQ multiplex PCR. V and J calls and clone size are copied from that table; D and trimming were computed from the DNA. The table shows more than 2,000,000 clones, with approximately 92% occurring only once. The study enrolled healthy HIV-negative adults without recent acute infections or vaccinations as donors. Every one of the donors was a Caucasian adult that lived in Nashville, Tennessee.

Study results and limitations: When compared with the clonotypes that were shared by all four sorted-subset donors, the non-shared clonotypes turned out to have lower generation probabilities.

The receptor was derived from a man between 18 and 35 years old in good health. V and J are TRBV11-2 and TRBJ1-3, with 7 bases fitting TRBD1. Source material: naive CD4+ T cells sorted from blood. The subset is: CD45RA+ positively selected. The CDR3, as DNA: TGTGCCAGCAGCGGACAGGCACAACTTGGAAACACCATATATTTT. Residues: CASSGQAQLGNTIYF.